Shown below are 18 T cell receptor beta chains from a single sample sequenced in a study of T cell repertoires in cytomegalovirus infection. TCRdb re-derived calls from the reads in MiXCR, one entry per CDR3 protein. Counted here are roughly 100,000 distinct CDR3 sequences, more than 15% occurring once; the ten biggest clones make up 8% to 9.5%. The sequencing sample was made of PBMCs. These receptors originate from a human donor in good health (CMV status not recorded). Some clones in this sample may be carry-over from other donors' samples.

CDR3 region: CASSSSTAAGTEAFF. The DNA of the CDR3 is TGTGCCAGCTCTTCATCGACAGCCGCGGGAACTGAAGCTTTCTTT. The chain uses TRBV18 and TRBJ1-1, with D possibly being TRBD1 (5 bases). Between the trimmed V and J ends, which lost 6 bases and 5 bases, there was a span of 19 bases. The CDR3 runs 15 residues. Germline loops: CDR1 KGHSH, CDR2 LQKENI.

This clonotype was seen a few times. The chain uses TRBV6-2 or TRBV6-3 and TRBJ2-7, with D unclear. The CDR3 consists of 12 residues. Trimming left V 3 bases short and J 5 bases short, with 8 bases between. The germline V gene encodes CDR1 MNHEY and CDR2 SVGEGT. The CDR3 region is CASSYAPDEQYF. In nucleotides, the CDR3 is TGTGCCAGCAGTTATGCGCCGGACGAGCAGTACTTC.

The chain recombines TRBV7-2 with TRBJ1-6; 7 nucleotides match TRBD1. The CDR3 runs 14 residues. Germline-derived CDR1 and CDR2 are SGHTA and FQGNSA. After removal of 4 bases from V and 4 bases from J, the junction contained 1 base not matched to a gene. The CDR3 DNA sequence: TGTGCCAGCAGCTGGACAGGATATAATTCACCCCTCCACTTT. Protein product: CASSWTGYNSPLHF. Combining the CDR3 with reference TRBV7-2 and TRBJ1-6 gives the whole variable domain GAGVSQSPSNKVTEKGKDVELRCDPISGHTALYWYRQSLGQGLEFLIYFQGNSAPDKSGLPSDRFSAERTGGSVSTLTIQRTQQEDSAVYLCASSWTGYNSPLHFGNGTRLTVT.

This clonotype was observed a handful of times. CDR3: CASSPGTALEKQYF. The CDR3 DNA reads as TGTGCCAGCAGCCCCGGGACAGCTCTTGAAAAGCAGTACTTC. V and J are TRBV7-9 and TRBJ2-7; 7 bases line up with TRBD1. Germline V gene sequence: CDR1 SEHNR, CDR2 FQNEAQ (reference sequence). CDR3 length: 14 amino acids. The junction had 12 bases not matched to a gene; V was cut back by 5 bases and J by 8 bases.

The CDR3 nucleotides are TGTGCCGGATCGGGGACCTATAGCAATCAGCCCCAGCATTTT. Translating gives CAGSGTYSNQPQHF. The chain recombines TRBV28 with TRBJ1-5, with D possibly being TRBD1 (5 bases). Looked up from germline, CDR1 is MDHEN and CDR2 is SYDVKM. Trimming cost V 11 bases and J 0 bases, with 14 bases left between them. The CDR3 runs to 14 residues. The full variable domain, completed using reference TRBV28 and TRBJ1-5, is DVKVTQSSRYLVKRTGEKVFLECVQDMDHENMFWYRQDPGLGLRLIYFSYDVKMKEKGDIPEGYSVSREKKERFSLILESASTNQTSMYLCAGSGTYSNQPQHFGDGTRLSIL.

This clonotype was detected only a few times. The chain combines TRBV29-1 with TRBJ2-5; TRBD1 might be the D (7 bases). Germline loops: CDR1 SQVTM, CDR2 ANQGSEA. V was clipped by 7 bases and J by 5 bases, with 14 bases between them. This CDR3 is 12 amino acids long. The CDR3 protein is CSGTGGHETQYF. CDR3 coding DNA: TGCAGCGGGACAGGAGGGCACGAGACCCAGTACTTC.

This clonotype was counted at least ten times. The chain employs TRBV5-1 and TRBJ1-2, with 7 bases aligning to TRBD1. CDR1 and CDR2 (germline): SGHRS, YFSETQ. The CDR3 runs 16 residues. The V and J ends lost 2 bases and 2 bases, in that order; junction bases with no gene match: 9. The CDR3 nucleotides are TGCGCCAGCAGCTTCACCGACAGGGCCGGAAACTATGGCTACACCTTC. It encodes CASSFTDRAGNYGYTF.

Comments on this clonotype: This may stem from a read error, because a much larger clone lies one nucleotide away. This chain links TRBV7-3 with TRBJ1-3, with 9 bases identical to TRBD1. The CDR3 is 19 residues long. Germline CDR1 and CDR2: SGHTA and FQGTGA. CDR3 bases: TGTGCCAGCAGCTTATTGGCGGGGACAGGGACGCCCTCTGGAAAAACCATATATTTT. Translated: CASSLLAGTGTPSGKTIYF.

Many counts were recorded for this clonotype. The rearrangement joins TRBV6-2 or TRBV6-3 to TRBJ1-5; 9 bases map to TRBD1. The CDR3 sequence is 14 residues long. Germline V lookup: CDR1 MNHEY, CDR2 SVGEGT. With V trimmed by 6 bases and J by 5 bases, 5 bases remained unmatched. CDR3: CASRDRGVYQPQHF. The CDR3 DNA reads as TGTGCCAGCAGGGACAGGGGAGTGTATCAGCCCCAGCATTTT.

Only a few counts were recorded for this clonotype. The chain couples TRBV29-1 to TRBJ2-2; TRBD1 aligns across 8 bases. The trim removed 7 bases at V and 2 bases at J, leaving 6 bases unmatched. This CDR3 has 14 residues. Germline CDR1 SQVTM, CDR2 ANQGSEA. This CDR3 is CSADRGRNTGELFF. For the CDR3, the DNA is TGCAGCGCCGACAGGGGAAGAAACACCGGGGAGCTGTTTTTT.

This clonotype was detected many times. The CDR3 region has the DNA TGTGCCAGCAGTCCTAGTTCGGACAGGGCCAACAATGAGCAGTTCTTC. As protein: CASSPSSDRANNEQFF. The V call is TRBV28, the J call TRBJ2-1; TRBD1 aligns across 8 bases. CDR1 MDHEN and CDR2 SYDVKM come from the germline V gene. The CDR3 consists of 16 residues. V was clipped by 5 bases and J by 5 bases; unmatched bases: 11.

This clonotype was recorded a few times. The V and J genes are TRBV20-1 and TRBJ2-3; D gene uncertain. The CDR3 has 15 residues. V gave up 1 base and J gave up 2 bases, with 13 bases separating them. Germline loops: CDR1 DFQATT, CDR2 SNEGSKA (reference sequence). The CDR3 loop is CSARAVMGSTDTQYF. CDR3 bases: TGCAGTGCTAGAGCGGTGATGGGGTCCACAGATACGCAGTATTTT.

This clonotype showed up just a few times. The V and J genes are TRBV5-1 and TRBJ2-1; 7 bases line up with TRBD1. Looked up from germline, CDR1 is SGHRS and CDR2 is YFSETQ. Losses at the gene ends were 5 bases for V and 5 bases for J; bases not matched to a gene: 7. The CDR3 has 14 amino acids. The CDR3 nucleotides read TGCGCCAGCAGTTCGGACAGGCAAAACAATGAGCAGTTCTTC. This translates into CASSSDRQNNEQFF.

The chain couples TRBV5-1 to TRBJ1-1; D is perhaps TRBD1 (5 bases). Germline-derived CDR1 and CDR2 are SGHRS and YFSETQ. CDR3 length: 13 amino acids. The V gene lost 7 bases and the J gene lost 4 bases, with 14 bases spanning the gap. The CDR3 nucleotides are TGCGCCAGCGGAACAGGCATGGGCACTGAAGCTTTCTTT. Amino acid sequence: CASGTGMGTEAFF.

This sequence joins TRBV7-1 and TRBJ1-1; D is uncertain. TRBV7-1 is known as an ORF, though its function is uncertain. This CDR3 spans 15 amino acids. V was cut by 5 bases and J by 5 bases, with 18 bases left in between. The CDR3 sequence: CASSLRTLGSTEAFF. As DNA, the CDR3 is TGTGCCAGCAGCCTCAGAACGTTGGGGTCAACTGAAGCTTTCTTT.

This clonotype was seen a handful of times. The chain employs TRBV28 and TRBJ2-7, with D uncertain. With 7 bases removed from V and 2 bases from J, the gap between germline ends came to 15 bases. The CDR3 consists of 14 residues. CDR1 MDHEN and CDR2 SYDVKM come from the germline V gene. The CDR3 DNA reads TGTGCCAGCATTAGGAGTGCACCGGCCTACGAGCAGTACTTC. Translating gives CASIRSAPAYEQYF.

The chain is built from TRBV12-3 or TRBV12-4 and TRBJ2-2; tentatively, D is TRBD2 (5 bases). CDR3 length: 12 amino acids. The V end was cut by 4 bases, the J end by 6 bases, with 6 bases between. CDR3 DNA: TGTGCCAGCAGTTACGGGGCCGGGGAGCTGTTTTTT. It codes for CASSYGAGELFF.

This clonotype was recorded at least ten times. The V call is TRBV5-6, the J call TRBJ2-7; D unresolved. The CDR3 runs 12 residues. V was cut by 5 bases and J by 9 bases, with 15 bases left in between. Germline V CDR1 and CDR2: SGHDT, YYEEEE. The CDR3, as DNA: TGTGCCAGCAGTTCGAGGCAGCCGGTGCAGTACTTC. It translates to CASSSRQPVQYF.